These 3 T cell receptor beta chains were sequenced from one sample in a study of early T cells in non-severe SARS-CoV-2 infection. TCRdb ran MiXCR on the 5' RACE reads and lists one entry per CDR3 protein. There are around 63,000 distinct CDR3 sequences in the sample; around 5.7% occur only once, and around 3.3% lies in the top ten. The sample in question was whole blood, obtained at baseline. The receptors originated from an adult who was a healthcare worker with PCR-confirmed SARS-CoV-2 infection or an uninfected control (not recorded which).

V gene TRBV5-6 combines with J gene TRBJ2-3; perhaps TRBD1 as D (6 bases). This CDR3 comprises 15 residues. With 4 bases removed from V and 5 bases from J, the gap between germline ends came to 17 bases. Germline values: CDR1 SGHDT, CDR2 YYEEEE. The CDR3 DNA sequence: TGTGCCAGCAGCATGTCACAGGGCGCACAAGATACGCAGTATTTT. Its translation is CASSMSQGAQDTQYF.

In this sample, this clonotype turned up a few times. The chain recombines TRBV7-9 with TRBJ2-7; D remains unclear. The CDR3 is 13 residues long. V gave up 0 bases and J gave up 3 bases, with 6 bases separating them. Germline CDR1 SEHNR, CDR2 FQNEAQ (reference sequence). This CDR3 reads CASSLAKGYEQYF. DNA for the CDR3: TGTGCCAGCAGCTTAGCCAAAGGCTACGAGCAGTACTTC.

This clonotype appeared many times. This chain connects TRBV7-2 to TRBJ2-7; a possible D gene is TRBD2 (6 bases). The V gene lost 5 bases and the J gene lost 4 bases, with 30 bases spanning the gap. This CDR3 region has 19 residues. Germline V lookup: CDR1 SGHTA, CDR2 FQGNSA. CDR3 in amino acids: CASSPRGPISSGTGYEQYF. In DNA form, the CDR3 reads TGTGCCAGCAGCCCACGGGGACCTATATCTTCCGGGACTGGGTACGAGCAGTACTTC. Full variable domain (missing parts from reference TRBV7-2 and TRBJ2-7): GAGVSQSPSNKVTEKGKDVELRCDPISGHTALYWYRQSLGQGLEFLIYFQGNSAPDKSGLPSDRFSAERTGGSVSTLTIQRTQQEDSAVYLCASSPRGPISSGTGYEQYFGPGTRLTVT.